The 22 T cell receptor beta chains below were found in one sample sequenced in a study of blood T cell repertoires in COVID-19. TCRdb's table, derived via immunoSEQ multiplex PCR, lists solely in-frame clones and lacks some. This table has about 400,000 clones, approximately 88% appearing once. The material sequenced was PBMCs or T cells enriched from blood (not recorded which). All receptors come from a middle-aged woman with acute COVID-19.

This clone was seen once. This chain uses TRBV4-1 with TRBJ2-2; unclear D gene. Per germline, CDR1 MGHRA and CDR2 YSYEKL. V lost 3 bases and J lost 7, with 9 bases in between. The CDR3 is 13 residues long. CDR3 in amino acids: CASSHFSGGELFF. The CDR3 nucleotides are TGCGCCAGCAGCCATTTCTCCGGCGGGGAGCTGTTTTTT.

This clone was detected only a few times. The chain combines TRBV2 with TRBJ2-5, with 7 bases fitting TRBD1. The CDR3 consists of 14 residues. Germline CDR1 is SNHLY and CDR2 is FYNNEI. The trim removed 8 bases at V and 2 bases at J, leaving 8 bases unmatched. The CDR3 here is CASADRNIQETQYF. In nucleotides, the CDR3 is TGTGCCAGCGCGGACAGGAATATTCAAGAGACCCAGTACTTC.

The chain links TRBV5-6 to TRBJ1-2, with D possibly being TRBD1 (5 bases). CDR3 length: 15 residues. From germline, CDR1 is SGHDT and CDR2 YYEEEE. The germline V and J ends were trimmed by 6 bases and 4 bases, with 19 bases remaining between them. CDR3 region: CASTNPLTEIYGYTF. The CDR3 nucleotides are TGTGCCAGCACCAACCCGTTGACAGAGATCTATGGCTACACCTTC. The whole variable domain, remainder taken from reference TRBV5-6 and TRBJ1-2, is DAGVTQSPTHLIKTRGQQVTLRCSPKSGHDTVSWYQQALGQGPQFIFQYYEEEERQRGNFPDRFSGHQFPNYSSELNVNALLLGDSALYLCASTNPLTEIYGYTFGSGTRLTVV.

DNA for the CDR3: TGTGCCAGAAGCTTGGCCCCGGACAGAAAAGTGGGCTACACCTTC. Translated, it gives CARSLAPDRKVGYTF. The V gene is TRBV5-3, the J gene TRBJ1-2; perhaps TRBD1 as D (6 bases). TRBV5-3 is identified as an open reading frame with a role that is uncertain. The CDR3 is 15 amino acids. Deletions cut 0 bases from V and 8 bases from J, with 17 bases between.

CDR3 nucleotide sequence: TGTGCTAGCGGAGGGAACTATGGCTACACCTTC. Amino acids: CASGGNYGYTF. The chain links TRBV2 to TRBJ1-2; D is undetermined. CDR3 length: 11 residues. Germline assignment: CDR1 SNHLY and CDR2 FYNNEI.

The rearrangement links TRBV5-1 to TRBJ2-2; possible D gene TRBD2, 5 bases. This CDR3 is built from 15 residues. V dropped 4 bases and J dropped 6 bases, with 16 bases sitting between them. Germline V gene lookup returns CDR1 SGHRS and CDR2 YFSETQ. CDR3 DNA sequence: TGCGCCAGCAGCCGGCTTCGCCTAGCTCCCGGGGAGCTGTTTTTT. It yields the protein CASSRLRLAPGELFF.

This clone was observed a single time. The chain combines TRBV5-1 with TRBJ2-7, with D unresolved. The CDR3 runs 16 residues. Germline V CDR1 and CDR2: SGHRS, YFSETQ. V was pared by 0 bases and J by 3 bases, with 16 bases between. The CDR3 loop reads CASSLAPGPVSYEQYF. The CDR3 bases are TGCGCCAGCAGCTTGGCCCCAGGTCCGGTGAGCTACGAGCAGTACTTC. Variable domain in full (rest from reference TRBV5-1 and TRBJ2-7): KAGVTQTPRYLIKTRGQQVTLSCSPISGHRSVSWYQQTPGQGLQFLFEYFSETQRNKGNFPGRFSGRQFSNSRSEMNVSTLELGDSALYLCASSLAPGPVSYEQYFGPGTRLTVT.

The chain uses TRBV20-1 and TRBJ2-1; 16 nucleotides match TRBD2. The CDR3 covers 16 residues. Looked up from germline, CDR1 is DFQATT and CDR2 is SNEGSKA (reference sequence). Trimming took 3 bases from V and 8 from J; bases not matched to a gene: 7. The CDR3 coding sequence is TGCAGTGCTAGTTCGGGACTAGCGGGGGGGCGTTATGAGCAGTTCTTC. This codes for CSASSGLAGGRYEQFF.

The V call is TRBV20-1, the J call TRBJ1-2, with D maybe TRBD1 (5 bases). The length of the CDR3 is 11 residues. The ends were cut back, 6 bases at V and 4 bases at J, with 9 bases in the middle. Germline V gene data show CDR1 as DFQATT and CDR2 as SNEGSKA (reference sequence). The CDR3 reads CSAGGFYGYTF. CDR3 bases: TGCAGTGCGGGGGGGTTCTATGGCTACACCTTC.

This rearrangement joins TRBV12-3 or TRBV12-4 to TRBJ1-3; no firm D call. Trimming removed 7 bases from V and 4 bases from J, with 5 bases in between. This CDR3 contains 11 residues. CDR3 DNA sequence: TGTGCCAGCACCGTCGGAAACACCATATATTTT. Its translation is CASTVGNTIYF.

V usage is TRBV6-5 and J usage is TRBJ1-1; D is unclear. V was clipped by 7 bases and J by 3 bases, with 15 bases between them. The CDR3 sequence is 14 residues long. Germline CDR1 is MNHEY and CDR2 is SVGAGI. Written as DNA, the CDR3 is TGTGCCAGCACACCCCGGAGGTTGGACACTGAAGCTTTCTTT. Its translation: CASTPRRLDTEAFF.

This chain connects TRBV7-2 to TRBJ1-6, with a tentative D call TRBD1 (6 bases). CDR1 is SGHTA, CDR2 FQGNSA, per germline. V lost 1 base, J lost 6 bases, and 13 bases lay in between. The CDR3 runs 16 residues. CDR3 sequence reads: CASSLVQGLGNSPLHF. The CDR3 DNA reads TGTGCCAGCAGCTTAGTTCAGGGGCTCGGTAATTCACCCCTCCACTTT.

The CDR3 coding sequence is TGTGCCAGCAGTGTAGTTAGGGACTCTGAAGCTTTCTTT. Residues: CASSVVRDSEAFF. The J gene is TRBJ1-1, the V gene TRBV2; D possibly corresponds to TRBD1 (5 bases). Germline V lookup: CDR1 SNHLY, CDR2 FYNNEI. The CDR3 length is 13 residues. The V and J ends lost 4 bases and 6 bases respectively, with 12 bases between them.

CDR3 region: CASSPRSPTEAFF. CDR3 sequence (DNA): TGTGCCAGCTCCCCGAGGTCCCCGACTGAAGCTTTCTTT. V is TRBV18 and J is TRBJ1-1; D not resolved. Germline CDR1 reads KGHSH; CDR2 reads LQKENI. V gave up 6 bases and J gave up 5 bases, with 13 bases separating them. The CDR3 has 13 residues.

V and J are TRBV18 and TRBJ1-2; D uncertain. Germline V gene data show CDR1 as KGHSH and CDR2 as LQKENI. V was shortened by 3 bases and J by 2 bases, with 10 bases between the two germline ends. The CDR3 contains 14 residues. The CDR3 loop reads CASSPRSQNYGYTF. The CDR3 DNA reads as TGTGCCAGCTCACCCCGTAGCCAGAACTATGGCTACACCTTC.

This clone was detected only once. The chain couples TRBV7-9 to TRBJ1-4, with unresolved D. The CDR3 length is 14 residues. CDR1 is SEHNR and CDR2 is FQNEAQ in the germline V gene (reference sequence). Trimming pared 3 bases from V and 6 bases from J, leaving 11 bases between. This chain's CDR3 is CASSFNGLDEKLFF. CDR3 bases: TGTGCCAGCAGCTTTAACGGTTTGGATGAAAAACTGTTTTTT.

The chain employs TRBV4-1 and TRBJ1-3, with 7 bases matching TRBD1. V was pared by 1 base and J by 4 bases, with 13 bases of the junction left unmatched. The CDR3 runs to 18 residues. Germline CDR1 reads MGHRA; CDR2 reads YSYEKL. CDR3 loop: CASSQGRQQGRRGNTIYF. The CDR3 DNA reads TGCGCCAGCAGCCAAGGGCGGCAACAGGGGAGGAGAGGAAACACCATATATTTT.

The chain couples TRBV3-1 (or the pseudogene TRBV3-2) to TRBJ2-1; 13 nucleotides agree with TRBD2. Germline V gene sequence: CDR1 LGHDT, CDR2 YNNKEL (reference sequence). CDR3 length: 14 residues. The junction had 4 bases not matched to a gene; V was cut back by 2 bases and J by 12 bases. The CDR3 reads CASSQTSGGARQFF. The CDR3 region has the DNA TGTGCCAGCAGCCAAACTAGCGGGGGGGCCCGGCAGTTCTTC.

In DNA form, the CDR3 reads TGTGCCAGCAGCCCCGGGGAGGGAGGTCAGCCCCAGCATTTT. Translation gives CASSPGEGGQPQHF. This sequence joins TRBV3-1 (or the pseudogene TRBV3-2) and TRBJ1-5, with D unclear. CDR3 size: 14 residues. Germline V CDR1 and CDR2: LGHDT, YNNKEL (reference sequence). Trimming removed 4 bases at V and 6 bases at J, with 13 bases between.

The rearrangement uses TRBV2 and TRBJ2-2, with TRBD2 identical over 13 bases. The CDR3 loop spans 16 amino acids. Germline assignment: CDR1 SNHLY and CDR2 FYNNEI. V lost 4 bases, J lost 5 bases, and 4 bases stayed unmatched. The CDR3 nucleotides are TGTGCCAGCAGTGGAGGACTAGCGGGGGTAACCGGGGAGCTGTTTTTT. Protein: CASSGGLAGVTGELFF.

The genes are TRBV6-5 and TRBJ2-7, with D tentatively TRBD1 (5 bases). Trimming took off 6 bases at V and 5 bases at J, with 20 bases between the two ends. CDR3 length: 15 residues. The germline CDR1 and CDR2 sequences are MNHEY and SVGAGI. For the CDR3, the DNA is TGTGCCAGCAGCCTTGAAGTAGGGGTCCGTAACGAGCAGTACTTC. It is translated as CASSLEVGVRNEQYF.

The chain recombines TRBV6-5 with TRBJ2-1, with 12 bases aligning to TRBD2. CDR3 length: 15 amino acids. Germline V gene lookup returns CDR1 MNHEY and CDR2 SVGAGI. V lost 6 bases, J lost 9 bases, and 9 bases stayed unmatched. CDR3 sequence (DNA): TGTGCCAGCAGCCTCCTAGCGGGGGGGCTCAGTGAGCAGTTCTTC. This gives the protein CASSLLAGGLSEQFF.